This record covers a single TCR beta chain. It has no known antigen specificity. No base quality information exists; no much larger clone differs at one position. These data belong to a study of blood T cell repertoires in COVID-19 (dated by TCRdb to 2018 to 2021). For the study in its entirety: The collaborator samples originated in the United States, Italy and Spain and spanned the acute and convalescent phases of COVID-19. The material from the prospective study consisted of cDNA or gDNA derived from T cells, B-cell-depleted T cells, or PBMCs. Deeply sampled blood TCRbeta repertoires from subjects exposed to, actively infected with, or recovered from COVID-19 were included in the dataset. The repertoires were released in a freely available public database meant as a resource for research on the immune response to SARS-CoV-2. The samples were drawn from the first 160 participants of the ongoing ImmuneRACE study and from more than 1,000 subjects provided by 6 global collaborators. Nearly every sample came with metadata listing a de-identified subject ID, COVID-19 status, age in years and sex. Where available, HLA class I and class II types were obtained from metadata supplied by the sample provider rather than from assay-based typing.

Clipping removes 5 bases from V and 1 base from J, with 9 as the unmatched junction base count. The CDR1 and CDR2 encoded by the germline V gene (reference sequence) are MNHEY and SMNVEV. The cysteine opens and the phenylalanine closes a CDR3 of 17 amino acids. CDR3 DNA is the only sequence kept; it has 51 bases, read in frame from the first base. Whole blood was collected in K2EDTA tubes by collaborating institutions according to the institutions' own protocols. For TCRbeta analysis, collaborator samples were shipped as frozen whole blood, as isolated PBMCs, or as DNA extracted from either sample type. The study at large found these results: Clinical and demographic metadata were provided uncurated, with the amount varying by source and participant.

TCRbeta CDR3 regions were amplified from genomic DNA using the immunoSEQ Assay, a bias-controlled multiplex PCR. The authors' analysis ran thus. The number of nucleated cells in each sample was estimated from the amplification of reference gene primers within the assay. Sequence reads were collapsed and filtered to measure the absolute abundance of every unique TCRbeta CDR3 rearrangement. For each sample, productive Simpson clonality was calculated as the square root of Simpson's diversity index across productive rearrangements. The clones in this table, taken by TCRdb from immuneACCESS, are in-frame only. Not every clone is retained; where verified, under half of the shortfall comes from an unresolved V gene, and the cause of the rest is unknown. The V and J calls and clone size are taken from that table; D and trimming were inferred from the DNA. The sample has hundreds of thousands of clones on record, under 90% of them singletons. The ten largest clones add up to just under 20% of the sample.

The sequenced sample consisted of peripheral blood. The clonotype comes from a man between 25 and 39 years old with active or convalescent COVID-19. The sequence is built from TRBV27 and TRBJ2-5; TRBD2 aligns with 11 central bases. DNA sequence: TGTGCCAGCAGTCCCAGCAGACTAGCGGGACCCCAAGAGACCCAGTACTTC. Protein translation: CASSPSRLAGPQETQYF.